The rows below give T cell receptor beta chains drawn from one sample of a study of blood T cell repertoires in COVID-19. Libraries were prepared by immunoSEQ multiplex PCR; TCRdb keeps only in-frame clonotypes and omits some of them. Among 200,000 to 250,000 clones listed, nearly 90% were seen once. The sample was PBMCs or T cells enriched from blood (not recorded which). These receptors all come from a man between 25 and 39 years old who had been exposed to COVID-19. The CDR3 runs from the conserved cysteine through the conserved F or W. D genes are given only for firm matches. Rows may omit the clone size; those that give it use once, few, many or a size class.

d_call: TRBD2
clone_size: once
j_call: TRBJ2-3
v_call: TRBV4-1
cdr3_aa: CASSQDPPSGGYTQYF
cdr3_nt: TGCGCCAGCAGCCAAGATCCCCCTAGCGGGGGGTATACGCAGTATTTT

d_call: .
clone_size: .
j_call: TRBJ1-4
v_call: TRBV5-6
cdr3_aa: CASSPGAATDHEKLFF
cdr3_nt: TGTGCCAGCAGCCCTGGGGCTGCGACGGATCATGAAAAACTGTTTTTT

d_call: .
clone_size: .
j_call: TRBJ2-5
v_call: TRBV3-1/TRBV3-2
cdr3_aa: CASSQEYGTQETQYF
cdr3_nt: TGTGCCAGCAGCCAAGAATATGGGACTCAAGAGACCCAGTACTTC

d_call: .
clone_size: .
j_call: TRBJ1-2
v_call: TRBV29-1
cdr3_aa: CSVEDSSNYGYTF
cdr3_nt: TGCAGCGTTGAAGATTCGTCTAACTATGGCTACACCTTC

d_call: .
clone_size: .
j_call: TRBJ1-5
v_call: TRBV19
cdr3_aa: CASKGSNQPQHF
cdr3_nt: TGTGCCAGTAAGGGGAGCAATCAGCCCCAGCATTTT

d_call: TRBD1
clone_size: .
j_call: TRBJ1-5
v_call: TRBV9
cdr3_aa: CASSVGTGSNQPQHF
cdr3_nt: TGTGCCAGCAGCGTAGGGACAGGGAGTAATCAGCCCCAGCATTTT

d_call: .
clone_size: .
j_call: TRBJ1-3
v_call: TRBV9
cdr3_aa: CASSVEGPRRSGNTIYF
cdr3_nt: TGTGCCAGCAGCGTAGAGGGCCCAAGGAGGTCTGGAAACACCATATATTTT

d_call: .
clone_size: .
j_call: TRBJ2-6
v_call: TRBV9
cdr3_aa: CASSPPPPRRSGANVLTF
cdr3_nt: TGTGCCAGCAGCCCACCCCCCCCGCGGCGGTCTGGGGCCAACGTCCTGACTTTC

d_call: .
clone_size: .
j_call: TRBJ2-1
v_call: TRBV4-2
cdr3_aa: CASSQDGVGEVRYNEQFF
cdr3_nt: TGTGCCAGCAGCCAAGATGGAGTCGGGGAGGTTCGGTACAATGAGCAGTTCTTC

d_call: TRBD1
clone_size: once
j_call: TRBJ1-2
v_call: TRBV4-1
cdr3_aa: CASSQDPGTGDYGYTF
cdr3_nt: TGCGCCAGCAGCCAAGACCCCGGGACAGGGGACTATGGCTACACCTTC

d_call: .
clone_size: .
j_call: TRBJ2-1
v_call: TRBV6-5
cdr3_aa: CASSPAPRGYNEQFF
cdr3_nt: TGTGCCAGCAGCCCCGCGCCCCGGGGATACAATGAGCAGTTCTTC

d_call: TRBD1
clone_size: .
j_call: TRBJ1-2
v_call: TRBV2
cdr3_aa: CASSQMTGQVDGYTF
cdr3_nt: TGTGCCAGCAGTCAAATGACAGGGCAGGTAGATGGCTACACCTTC

d_call: TRBD1
clone_size: .
j_call: TRBJ1-2
v_call: TRBV19
cdr3_aa: CASSMGQYGYTF
cdr3_nt: TGTGCCAGTAGTATGGGACAGTATGGCTACACCTTC

d_call: TRBD2
clone_size: .
j_call: TRBJ2-5
v_call: TRBV7-2
cdr3_aa: CASSLGGGYQETQYF
cdr3_nt: TGTGCCAGCAGCTTAGGGGGAGGGTACCAAGAGACCCAGTACTTC

d_call: .
clone_size: .
j_call: TRBJ1-2
v_call: TRBV7-2
cdr3_aa: CASSYGQNYGYTF
cdr3_nt: TGTGCCAGCAGCTACGGACAGAACTATGGCTACACCTTC

d_call: TRBD1
clone_size: .
j_call: TRBJ1-3
v_call: TRBV3-1/TRBV3-2
cdr3_aa: CASSQPQGASGNTIYF
cdr3_nt: TGTGCCAGCAGCCAACCCCAGGGGGCGTCTGGAAACACCATATATTTT

d_call: .
clone_size: .
j_call: TRBJ1-1
v_call: TRBV5-1
cdr3_aa: CASSLPRTESTEAFF
cdr3_nt: TGCGCCAGCAGCTTGCCCCGGACAGAGAGCACTGAAGCTTTCTTT